The entry that follows covers one T cell receptor beta chain sequence. This record belongs to a study of blood T cell repertoires in COVID-19. Trimming took 7 bases from V and 2 from J, leaving 12 bases between them. The CDR3 consists of 14 residues. Germline assignment: CDR1 SGHTA and CDR2 FQGNSA. Measured with immunoSEQ multiplex PCR; TCRdb has only the in-frame clones, and not every one. This table holds about 120,000 clones, 70% to 85% found once. Source material: peripheral blood. The chain combines TRBV7-2 with TRBJ2-4; a possible D gene is TRBD2 (6 bases). The receptor's source is a man between 65 and 85 years old with active or convalescent COVID-19. This CDR3 is CASTVGLSKNIQYF. In DNA form, the CDR3 reads TGTGCCAGCACCGTGGGACTTTCCAAAAACATTCAGTACTTC.